This T cell receptor beta chain emerged from a study of T cells in Graves' hyperthyroidism and ophthalmopathy. Across the whole study: Peripheral blood was secured at the point of initial diagnosis, before any treatment. Study conclusions and caveats: It was a median 6.5 months before onset that the model predicted ophthalmopathy.

V was clipped by 11 bases and J by 1 base, with 14 bases between them. This CDR3 has 13 residues. The germline V gene encodes CDR1 WNHNN and CDR2 SYGVQD (reference sequence). Uncontrolled infections, other autoimmune diseases, pregnancy or lactation led to exclusion of patients. Clinical symptoms, serum thyroxine and TRAb, thyroid ultrasound and orbital computed tomography were used for the diagnoses. The CDR3 regions of TCR beta were amplified from RNA transcripts. HTBI primers were the set used in a first-round RT-PCR of the TCR CDR3. A single record per CDR3 protein comes from TCRdb applying MiXCR to the multiplex PCR reads. The table has about 400,000 distinct CDR3 sequences, more than 12% seen once. This clonotype has only a few counts. Its antigen is currently unknown.

The chain couples TRBV10-1 to TRBJ1-2, with D possibly matching TRBD1 (6 bases). Sample: blood. This receptor was taken from a woman aged 25-40 years with Graves' ophthalmopathy. The CDR3 DNA reads TGCGCCGGCGAGACAGGAGATAACTATGGCTACACCTTC. Its protein product is CAGETGDNYGYTF.